These 8 T cell receptor beta chains share one sample of origin, sequenced in a study of early T cells in non-severe SARS-CoV-2 infection. TCRdb analysed the 5' RACE reads with MiXCR anew, one entry per CDR3 protein. This sample has tens of thousands of distinct CDR3 sequences, with 8.5% to 12% found just once. The material sequenced was whole blood. The receptor set was obtained from an adult who was a healthcare worker with PCR-confirmed SARS-CoV-2 infection or an uninfected control (not recorded which).

This clonotype was counted only a few times. The J gene is TRBJ1-6, the V gene TRBV7-9; TRBD1 aligns across 8 bases. The CDR3 loop spans 15 amino acids. V was clipped by 5 bases and J by 8 bases; unmatched bases: 8. CDR1 and CDR2 from the germline V gene are SEHNR and FQNEAQ (reference sequence). The chain's CDR3 is CASSVGQGVDSPLHF. CDR3 DNA: TGTGCCAGCAGCGTTGGACAGGGTGTCGATTCACCCCTCCACTTT.

The chain is built from TRBV6-1 and TRBJ2-1; no firm D call. CDR1 is MNHNS, CDR2 SASEGT, per germline. This CDR3 is built from 10 residues. The V end was cut by 6 bases, the J end by 7 bases, with 4 bases between. In DNA, the CDR3 is TGTGCCAGCAGAGGGAATGAGCAGTTCTTC. This codes for CASRGNEQFF.

Points on this clonotype: A single base separates this from a much larger clone, so it may be a read error. CDR3 sequence reads: CAGSLEEEETQYF. DNA of the CDR3: TGTGCCGGCAGCTTAGAGGAGGAAGAGACCCAGTACTTC. V and J are TRBV7-2 and TRBJ2-5, with a weak D call TRBD2 (5 bases). This CDR3 contains 13 residues. The germline gives CDR1 SGHTA, CDR2 FQGNSA.

The chain is built from TRBV10-3 and TRBJ1-1, with 8 bases fitting TRBD1. V was pared by 8 bases and J by 3 bases, with 8 bases of the junction left unmatched. Germline CDR1 is ENHRY and CDR2 is SYGVKD. This CDR3 comprises 14 residues. The CDR3 is CAIGDWDRYTEAFF. The CDR3 DNA follows: TGTGCCATCGGGGACTGGGACAGGTACACTGAAGCTTTCTTT.

Many counts were recorded for this clonotype. The chain links TRBV2 to TRBJ2-6, with 7 bases lining up with TRBD2. V was clipped by 6 bases and J by 0 bases; unmatched bases: 14. The CDR3 covers 19 residues. Germline CDR1 reads SNHLY; CDR2 reads FYNNEI. For the CDR3, the DNA is TGTGCCAGCAGCGACTCCGTGGGAGGGGCCCTCTCTGGGGCCAACGTCCTGACTTTC. Its protein is CASSDSVGGALSGANVLTF.

This clonotype was counted at least ten times. The CDR3 nucleotides are TGTGCCAGCAGTTTAGGGAACACAGATACGCAGTATTTT. This encodes CASSLGNTDTQYF. The chain is built from TRBV27 and TRBJ2-3; D is uncertain. Germline assignment: CDR1 MNHEY and CDR2 SMNVEV (reference sequence). Trimming took off 2 bases at V and 2 bases at J, with 5 bases between the two ends. This CDR3 is built from 13 residues.

This clonotype was picked up many times. The chain couples TRBV5-1 to TRBJ1-1; D remains unclear. This CDR3 has 13 residues. V was shortened by 0 bases and J by 5 bases, with 8 bases between the two germline ends. Germline values: CDR1 SGHRS, CDR2 YFSETQ. For the CDR3, the DNA is TGCGCCAGCAGCTTGGGTCAGTGGACTGAAGCTTTCTTT. The encoded protein is CASSLGQWTEAFF. The full variable domain, its missing parts supplied by reference TRBV5-1 and TRBJ1-1, is KAGVTQTPRYLIKTRGQQVTLSCSPISGHRSVSWYQQTPGQGLQFLFEYFSETQRNKGNFPGRFSGRQFSNSRSEMNVSTLELGDSALYLCASSLGQWTEAFFGQGTRLTVV.

This clonotype showed up many times. The V gene is TRBV12-3 or TRBV12-4, the J gene TRBJ1-2; tentatively, D is TRBD1 (5 bases). Trimming cost V 0 bases and J 4 bases, with 9 bases left between them. CDR3 length: 14 amino acids. The CDR3 DNA follows: TGTGCCAGCAGTTTAGCGGGGCAGGGCTATGGCTACACCTTC. Protein sequence: CASSLAGQGYGYTF.